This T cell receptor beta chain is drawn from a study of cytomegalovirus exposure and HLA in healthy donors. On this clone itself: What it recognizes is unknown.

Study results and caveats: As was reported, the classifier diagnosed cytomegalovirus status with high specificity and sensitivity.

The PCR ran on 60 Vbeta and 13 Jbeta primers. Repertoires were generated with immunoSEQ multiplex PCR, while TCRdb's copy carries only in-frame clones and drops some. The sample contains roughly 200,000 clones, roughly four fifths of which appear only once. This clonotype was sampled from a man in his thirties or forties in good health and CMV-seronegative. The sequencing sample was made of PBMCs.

Here the CDR3 reads CASSEQGRNGYTF. The CDR3 bases are TGTGCCAGCAGTGAACAGGGACGGAATGGCTACACCTTC. This chain joins TRBV6-4 and TRBJ1-2, with D possibly TRBD1 on 6 matching bases. The CDR3 runs to 13 residues. The V end lost 3 bases, the J end lost 6 bases, and 11 bases lay between the germline ends. Germline values: CDR1 MRHNA, CDR2 SNTAGT.